This is a list of T cell receptor beta chains from one sample in a study of esophageal squamous cell carcinoma under preoperative chemotherapy. TCRdb reprocessed the PCR reads via MiXCR and lists one record per CDR3 protein. Of over 25,000 distinct CDR3 sequences in the sample, 40% to 65% were seen once. Sampling was carried out from a patient given preoperative chemotherapy. All receptors come from a human donor with esophageal squamous cell carcinoma. The donor label of this sample is uncertain. Both conserved end residues are part of each CDR3. Fields, in order: J gene, V gene, clone size, D gene, CDR3 protein, CDR3 DNA. A D gene is named only where the DNA matches it firmly. Expanded clones get a size class; other rows say once, few or many, or leave the size out.

>TRBJ1-5|TRBV5-1|-|TRBD1
CARLTGGRSQPQHF
TGCGCCAGACTAACAGGGGGCCGGAGTCAGCCCCAGCATTTT
>TRBJ2-1|TRBV10-2|many|TRBD2
CASSESSGLIGSEQFF
TGCGCCAGCAGTGAAAGTAGCGGGCTTATAGGCTCCGAGCAGTTCTTC
>TRBJ1-2|TRBV19|-|TRBD1
CASRYRGTGPGGYTF
TGTGCCAGTAGGTACAGGGGGACTGGTCCTGGTGGCTACACCTTC
>TRBJ2-1|TRBV7-8|-|-
CASSLAGQASYEQFF
TGTGCCAGCAGCTTAGCGGGGCAGGCGTCCTATGAGCAGTTCTTC
>TRBJ2-4|TRBV7-2|-|TRBD2
CAGSGGRAQDIQYF
TGTGCGGGCAGCGGGGGGCGTGCCCAAGACATCCAGTACTTC
>TRBJ2-7|TRBV6-1|-|TRBD2
CASGGGYEQYF
TGTGCCAGTGGGGGGGGGTACGAGCAGTACTTC
>TRBJ2-1|TRBV15|-|-
CATSRDYYEQFF
TGTGCCACCAGCAGAGATTACTACGAGCAGTTCTTC
>TRBJ2-7|TRBV7-3|-|-
CASSLKPGLGAENTQYF
TGTGCCAGCAGCCTCAAACCGGGGCTGGGAGCCGAAAATACGCAGTACTTC
>TRBJ2-7|TRBV7-8|-|-
CASSDLALWAEDTQYF
TGTGCCAGCAGCGACCTAGCGCTGTGGGCCGAAGATACGCAGTACTTC
>TRBJ1-1|TRBV3-1|-|TRBD1
CASSQKTGQNTEAFF
TGTGCCAGCAGCCAAAAGACAGGGCAGAACACTGAAGCTTTCTTT
>TRBJ2-1|TRBV12-3/TRBV12-4|many|TRBD2
CASSFSGGAVFF
TGTGCCAGCAGTTTTAGCGGGGGGGCCGTATTCTTC
>TRBJ2-3|TRBV12-3/TRBV12-4|-|-
CASRATRGWAKNTQYF
TGTGCCAGCCGCGCCACGAGGGGGTGGGCCAAAAACACGCAGTATTTC
>TRBJ2-3|TRBV7-8|few|TRBD1
CASSRLEGASTDTQYF
TGTGCCAGCAGCCGCCTCGAGGGGGCGAGCACAGATACGCAGTATTTT
>TRBJ1-1|TRBV25-1|-|TRBD1
CASTTGQGGTEAFF
TGTGCCAGCACCACCGGACAGGGGGGAACTGAAGCTTTCTTT
>TRBJ2-1|TRBV7-2|medium-sized|-
CASSSGASTYNEQFF
TGTGCCAGCAGCTCCGGGGCTAGTACCTACAATGAGCAGTTCTTC
>TRBJ2-3|TRBV12-3/TRBV12-4|-|-
CASRASGPGATDTQYF
TGTGCCAGCCGCGCCTCGGGGCCGGGAGCCACAGATACGCAGTATTTC
>TRBJ2-3|TRBV7-2|-|-
CASNQRGVNTGAQFF
TGTGCCAGCAACCAAAGGGGTGTGAACACCGGGGCGCAGTTTTTT
>TRBJ2-5|TRBV7-2|medium-sized|TRBD2
CASSLDAGGETQYF
TGTGCCAGCAGCTTAGACGCGGGGGGGGAGACCCAGTACTTC
>TRBJ2-1|TRBV11-3|-|-
CASSSQGLATQFF
TGTGCCAGCAGCTCTCAGGGGTTAGCGACCCAGTTCTTC
>TRBJ2-1|TRBV11-2|many|-
CASRSDQPGSYNEQFF
TGTGCCAGCAGATCCGACCAGCCCGGGTCCTACAATGAGCAGTTCTTC
>TRBJ2-3|TRBV6-1|-|TRBD2
CAGSGGRDHDTQYF
TGTGCGGGCAGCGGGGGCCGTGACCACGATACCCAGTATTTC
>TRBJ1-1|TRBV7-2|many|TRBD1
CASSLGVGQGTTEAFF
TGTGCCAGCAGCTTAGGAGTTGGACAGGGAACGACTGAAGCTTTCTTT
>TRBJ2-4|TRBV7-3|-|-
CASSRNPGLWDKNIQYF
TGTGCCAGCAGCCGCAACCCGGGGCTGTGGGATAAAAACATTCAGTACTTC
>TRBJ1-1|TRBV25-1|few|-
CASSGLVAEAFF
TGTGCCAGCAGTGGTTTGGTTGCTGAAGCTTTCTTT
>TRBJ2-1|TRBV5-4|few|TRBD2
CASRLAGGIYNEQFF
TGTGCCAGCAGGTTAGCGGGGGGAATCTACAATGAGCAGTTCTTC
>TRBJ2-1|TRBV7-3|-|TRBD1
CASSSTGEDEQFF
TGTGCCAGCAGCTCGACAGGGGAGGATGAGCAGTTCTTC
>TRBJ2-1|TRBV27|-|-
CASSVHRVSEQFF
TGTGCCAGCAGTGTACACAGGGTCAGTGAGCAGTTCTTC
>TRBJ2-4|TRBV7-9|-|-
CAGRGGRGVDTQYF
TGTGCGGGGCGCGGGGGCCGAGGCGTAGACACCCAGTACTTC
>TRBJ2-7|TRBV5-4|-|TRBD1
CASSAPGTALGDYEQYF
TGTGCCAGCAGCGCCCCCGGGACAGCCTTAGGCGACTACGAGCAGTACTTC
>TRBJ2-5|TRBV6-1|many|-
CASSEFWELPRNEQYF
TGTGCCAGCAGTGAATTTTGGGAATTACCTCGCAATGAGCAGTACTTC